This TCR beta chain was sequenced in a study of blood T cell repertoires in COVID-19. For the study at large: PBMCs, B-cell-depleted T cells, or T cells were the source of the cDNA or gDNA that made up the material.

Living in about two dozen US areas, the participants were between roughly 18 and 95 years of age. Grouping used clinical history reported by participants in a survey and questionnaire. Assay: immunoSEQ multiplex PCR; the TCRdb copy retains only in-frame clones and omits some. The sample lists about 240,000 clones, 85% to 90% seen once, with around 4% in the top ten. Germline CDR1 SGHNT, CDR2 YENEEA. The CDR3 sequence is 14 residues long. Trimming shortened V by 3 bases and J by 5 bases, and 11 bases separated the two germline ends. The TCR comes from a young woman who had recovered from COVID-19. The sequenced material came from PBMCs or T cells enriched from blood (not recorded which). The chain carries TRBV11-3 and TRBJ2-1; perhaps TRBD2 as D (6 bases). CDR3 protein: CASSFPGLNNEQFF. CDR3 nucleotides: TGTGCCAGCAGCTTCCCAGGACTAAACAATGAGCAGTTCTTC.